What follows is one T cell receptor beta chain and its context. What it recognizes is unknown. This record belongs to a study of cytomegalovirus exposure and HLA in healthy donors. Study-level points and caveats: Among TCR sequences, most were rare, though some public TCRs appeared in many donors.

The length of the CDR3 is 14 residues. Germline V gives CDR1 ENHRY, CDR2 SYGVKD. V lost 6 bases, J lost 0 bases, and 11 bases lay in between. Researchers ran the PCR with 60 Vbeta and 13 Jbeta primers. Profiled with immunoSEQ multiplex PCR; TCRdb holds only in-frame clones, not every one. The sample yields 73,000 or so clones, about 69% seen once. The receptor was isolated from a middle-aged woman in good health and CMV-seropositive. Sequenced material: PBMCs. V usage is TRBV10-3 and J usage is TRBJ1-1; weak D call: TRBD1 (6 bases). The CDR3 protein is CAIRKTGMNTEAFF. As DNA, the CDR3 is TGTGCCATCAGGAAAACAGGGATGAACACTGAAGCTTTCTTT.